The next 4 T cell receptor beta chains were all read from a single sample in a study of blood T cell repertoires in COVID-19. TCRdb's copy holds only in-frame clones and misses some; the assay was immunoSEQ multiplex PCR. The table shows 350,000 to 450,000 clones, with approximately 90% occurring only once. The sample taken for sequencing was PBMCs or T cells enriched from blood (not recorded which). Receptor source: a woman between 40 and 50 years old who had been exposed to COVID-19.

This chain links TRBV10-3 with TRBJ1-5; 9 nucleotides align to TRBD1. This CDR3 contains 16 residues. The germline V gene has CDR1 ENHRY and CDR2 SYGVKD. Trimming removed 0 bases from V and 5 bases from J; junction bases left unmatched: 5. CDR3 amino acids: CAISESGDRADQPQHF. CDR3 bases: TGTGCCATCAGTGAGTCGGGGGACAGGGCAGATCAGCCCCAGCATTTT.

The gene calls are TRBV6-6 and TRBJ2-7, with TRBD2 matching 10 bases. The CDR3 runs to 16 residues. The germline V gene encodes CDR1 MNHNY and CDR2 SVGAGI (reference sequence). The ends lost 9 bases at V and 2 bases at J; junction bases unmatched: 13. CDR3 sequence (DNA): TGTGCCAGAGAATCGCTAGGAAGCGGGGGGGCCTACGAGCAGTACTTC. Encoded protein: CARESLGSGGAYEQYF.

This clone was observed a handful of times. The rearrangement joins TRBV19 to TRBJ2-1; D is perhaps TRBD2 (5 bases). V gave up 9 bases and J gave up 4 bases, with 10 bases separating them. Germline V gene lookup returns CDR1 LNHDA and CDR2 SQIVND (reference sequence). The CDR3 sequence is 12 residues long. The CDR3 reads CASRGVYNEQFF. The CDR3 DNA sequence: TGTGCCAGCCGGGGAGTGTACAATGAGCAGTTCTTC. Combining the CDR3 with reference TRBV19 and TRBJ2-1 gives the whole variable domain DGGITQSPKYLFRKEGQNVTLSCEQNLNHDAMYWYRQDPGQGLRLIYYSQIVNDFQKGDIAEGYSVSREKKESFPLTVTSAQKNPTAFYLCASRGVYNEQFFGPGTRLTVL.

The rearrangement links TRBV6-1 to TRBJ1-1; 9 bases are shared with TRBD1. Germline lookup yields CDR1 MNHNS and CDR2 SASEGT. Trimming cost V 3 bases and J 8 bases; bases outside gene matches: 16. There are 17 residues in the CDR3. The CDR3 region has the DNA TGTGCCAGCAGTGAGCGGACAGGGGCGGTTGGGGGGAGAGAAGCTTTCTTT. Translating it yields CASSERTGAVGGREAFF.